This T cell receptor beta chain was identified in a study of shared clonotypes between healthy human individuals (dated by TCRdb to the early 2020s). With regard to the full study: The cohort included three men and a couple of women between 18 and 49 years of age. Different laboratories and diverse techniques were used to prepare libraries and sequence TCR repertoires, to increase sequencing depth and limit assay-specific biases. The study deeply sequenced blood TCR repertoires of about 5 healthy adults to estimate repertoire size and the extent of clonotype sharing between individuals. Per donor, three plates each were used for CD4 naive and CD4 memory, two for CD8 naive, and one for CD8 memory. Leukapheresis yielded between about 0.8 and 8.9 billion PBMCs per donor. Findings and caveats that apply to the study as a whole: Higher generation probabilities were observed for clonotypes shared by all four sorted-subset donors than for non-shared clonotypes. Sampling was limited to blood, and TCR repertoires in tissue likely differ from TCR repertoires in blood. Pairwise subsampling indicated that sequencing depth was expected to affect the degree of clonotype sharing among donors. Because the study included a small number of donors, the genetic and exposure-history diversity represented was limited. Even with the large sequencing depth, rarefaction of the sorted-subset datasets indicated that sequencing was incomplete. Sharing across a few donors was observed for roughly 5% of naive CD4, about 4% of naive CD8, about 2.3% of memory CD4, and about 0.4% of memory CD8 clonotypes. Estimated clonotype richness was generally larger for naive than for memory subsets.

Using the deep immunoSEQ assay, multiplex PCR amplified TCR CDR3 regions from genomic DNA. Genomic DNA extracted from each cell subset was distributed evenly over all wells of several immunoSEQ 96-well plates, and each plate served as one replicate. For sorted subsets, about 200 ng genomic DNA, equal to about 30,000 T cell genomes, was loaded into each replicate PCR. The purified libraries were quantified using a Qubit 3.0 fluorometer, sized with a Bioanalyzer 2100, and then quantified again using the KAPA Library Quantification kit. A separate single-read 150-cycle Illumina NextSeq 550 flow cell was used to sequence each immunoSEQ 96-well plate. The paper's data handling went like this. Because the immunoSEQ output included only junctional sequences and no quality scores, the filtering could not be the same as the filtering used for full-length reads. To assign V/J genes and CDR3, sequences were annotated using PyIR, a Python wrapper for IgBLAST v1.9, with IMGT germline references. Reads with weak V/J assignments (E-value above 1e-6), missing CDR3, stop codons, out-of-frame junctions, or ambiguous translated residues were removed. A V3J clonotype was defined by an identical inferred V gene, J gene, and CDR3 amino acid sequence. Percentage overlap between repertoires was computed as shared unique clonotypes divided by the size of the smaller repertoire. Richness of each repertoire was evaluated using RTK rarefaction, the Chao1 estimator, and Recon v2.1 estimates of unobserved clonotypes. Generation probabilities for all TCRbeta clonotypes obtained by the gDNA method from a handful of donors were computed using OLGA. Not all clones reach the TCRdb copy of this immuneACCESS table, which keeps in-frame sequences only. Checked studies attribute under half of the gap to unresolved V genes and leave the rest unexplained. V, J and clone size are those of that table, while D and trimming were read from the DNA. This sample gives hundreds of thousands of clones in total; roughly 97% of them show up just once. The ten largest clones represent approximately 0.057% of the sample.

On this clone: What this receptor recognizes is not known. Per-base qualities were not stored, and no clone one base away is much larger.

V lost 1 base and J lost 6 bases; the stretch between them is 5 bases long. The CDR3, cysteine through phenylalanine, is 12 amino acids long. Of the read, only the CDR3 DNA is kept; its 36 bases are in frame from base 1. The germline V gene (reference sequence) yields LNHNV for CDR1 and YYDKDF for CDR2. The donors were healthy, HIV-negative adults who had no recently reported acute infections or vaccinations. Every donor was a Caucasian adult residing in Nashville, Tennessee, USA. CD4+ T cells were enriched through magnetic negative selection, after which naive cells were positively selected on CD45RA and the remaining negative fraction served as the memory subset. Blood was collected by leukapheresis, and PBMCs were isolated by Ficoll-Histopaque density gradient centrifugation and then cryopreserved in liquid nitrogen vapor phase. Analytical flow cytometry was used to check the purity and quantity of every magnetically sorted T cell population. Genomic DNA was isolated from every sorted fraction and measured by UV absorbance on a Nanodrop 2000c.

The receptor chain draws on TRBV15 and TRBJ2-3, with no confidently assigned D gene. This receptor was identified in a woman between 25 and 40 years old in good health. The sample taken for sequencing was naive CD4+ T cells sorted from blood. Explained via the paper, the cell subset or site label denotes: CD45RA+ positively selected. The CDR3 is CATSRGRDTQYF. The DNA sequence is given as TGTGCCACCAGCAGAGGACGGGATACGCAGTATTTT.